The 17 T cell receptor beta chains presented below share a single source sample, sequenced in a study of cytomegalovirus exposure and HLA in healthy donors. PCR amplification relied on 60 Vbeta primers (plus 13 Jbeta primers). The table came from immunoSEQ multiplex PCR; TCRdb's copy has only in-frame clones and leaves some out. Of 150,000 to 200,000 clones listed, approximately 85% are singletons. Material for sequencing was PBMCs. These receptors were taken from a man younger than 35 in good health and CMV-seronegative.

In its sample, this clone was seen once. V usage is TRBV15 and J usage is TRBJ2-7; 9 positions agree with TRBD2. This CDR3 is built from 18 residues. After removal of 4 bases from V and 1 base from J, the junction contained 14 bases not matched to a gene. Germline V CDR1 and CDR2: LNHNV, YYDKDF (reference sequence). Here the CDR3 DNA reads TGTGCCACCAGCACCTCAGGCTGGGTAGCGGGGGAGTCCTACGAGCAGTACTTC. It encodes CATSTSGWVAGESYEQYF.

The V and J genes are TRBV13 and TRBJ1-1, with D possibly TRBD1 on 5 matching bases. Germline values: CDR1 PRHDT, CDR2 FYEKMQ (reference sequence). V lost 4 bases, J lost 3 bases, and 15 bases lay in between. The CDR3 totals 15 residues. CDR3 nucleotide sequence: TGTGCCAGCAGCTATGCCCTGGGGGGAGACACTGAAGCTTTCTTT. Translating gives CASSYALGGDTEAFF.

The chain has TRBV6-5 and TRBJ2-3; D gene uncertain. CDR3 length equals 13 residues. Germline-derived CDR1 and CDR2 are MNHEY and SVGAGI. V lost 6 bases and J 2 bases, leaving 9 bases between the germline ends. CDR3 protein: CASRPYYTDTQYF. In nucleotides, the CDR3 is TGTGCCAGCAGACCATACTACACAGATACGCAGTATTTT.

V is TRBV11-3 and J is TRBJ2-1; the D is unclear. V lost 4 bases, J lost 2 bases, and 12 bases lay in between. Germline V gene lookup returns CDR1 SGHNT and CDR2 YENEEA. CDR3 length: 15 residues. The CDR3 here is CASSSGELPYNEQFF. The CDR3, as DNA: TGTGCCAGCAGCTCAGGCGAGCTCCCCTACAATGAGCAGTTCTTC.

The gene calls are TRBV11-1 and TRBJ2-7, with 9 positions matching TRBD2. V lost 1 base to trimming and J lost 3 bases; unmatched junction nucleotides: 10. Germline CDR1 reads SGHAT; CDR2 reads FQDESV (reference sequence). This CDR3 contains 17 residues. The CDR3 nucleotides are TGTGCCAGCAGCTTAGATGGGCTAGCGGGAAGTTACTACGAGCAGTACTTC. Its translation: CASSLDGLAGSYYEQYF.

The chain's CDR3 is CASSSGGKLSGELFF. The CDR3 region has the DNA TGTGCCAGCAGCTCTGGAGGTAAACTCTCCGGGGAGCTGTTTTTT. The chain couples TRBV5-4 to TRBJ2-2, with a weak D call TRBD2 (5 bases). V lost 3 bases to trimming and J lost 6 bases, with 15 bases between them. The CDR3 length is 15 residues. CDR1 and CDR2 (germline): SGHNT, YYREEE (reference sequence).

V is TRBV14 and J is TRBJ2-1; TRBD2 matches 9 bases. This CDR3 spans 16 amino acids. J was trimmed by 2 bases and V by 4 bases; bases with no gene match: 6. CDR1 is SGHDN and CDR2 is FVKESK in the germline V gene. CDR3 DNA sequence: TGTGCCAGCAGCCTTCCCGGCGGGAGGGCCTACAATGAGCAGTTCTTC. This codes for CASSLPGGRAYNEQFF.

The chain recombines TRBV9 with TRBJ2-1; no clear D gene. There are 16 residues in the CDR3. V shed 0 bases and J shed 0 bases, with 10 bases lying between them. CDR1 is SGDLS, CDR2 YYNGEE, per germline. CDR3 amino acids: CASSVGSRSSYNEQFF. The CDR3, as DNA: TGTGCCAGCAGCGTAGGGAGCCGCAGCTCCTACAATGAGCAGTTCTTC.

This chain uses TRBV18 with TRBJ2-1; 8 nucleotides align to TRBD2. Germline V CDR1 and CDR2: KGHSH, LQKENI. V lost 3 bases and J lost 4; bases outside the gene matches: 14. This CDR3 has 18 amino acids. The CDR3 region has the DNA TGTGCCAGCTCACCGCTAGAGCGGGGGTCCCTTACGTACAATGAGCAGTTCTTC. Translation: CASSPLERGSLTYNEQFF.

The gene calls are TRBV9 and TRBJ2-3, with 8 bases fitting TRBD2. Looked up from germline, CDR1 is SGDLS and CDR2 is YYNGEE. V shed 3 bases, J shed 4 bases, and the junction held 10 bases outside the gene matches. The CDR3 extends over 16 amino acids. DNA of the CDR3: TGTGCCAGCAGCGGGGGCAGCGGGGGTTATCCAGATACGCAGTATTTT. This gives the protein CASSGGSGGYPDTQYF.

The chain joins TRBV7-2 to TRBJ2-5; a possible D gene is TRBD2 (5 bases). The end of the DNA is better explained by TRBJ2-7, so the J call may be wrong. This CDR3 contains 17 residues. Per germline, CDR1 SGHTA and CDR2 FQGNSA. In DNA, the CDR3 is TGTGCCAGCAGCTTACCGAGGGTTGAACCACGAAACTACGAGCAGTACTTC. This codes for CASSLPRVEPRNYEQYF.

This clone occurred a few times. The V gene is TRBV28, the J gene TRBJ2-1; 8 bases are a match to TRBD2. Germline assignment: CDR1 MDHEN and CDR2 SYDVKM. The CDR3 length is 13 residues. V dropped 7 bases and J dropped 9; count of bases not matched to a gene: 8. Here the CDR3 DNA reads TGTGCCAGCATCCTCGGGAGGGTCGGTGAGCAGTTCTTC. Its protein is CASILGRVGEQFF. The variable domain in full, with the rest retrieved from reference TRBV28 and TRBJ2-1, is DVKVTQSSRYLVKRTGEKVFLECVQDMDHENMFWYRQDPGLGLRLIYFSYDVKMKEKGDIPEGYSVSREKKERFSLILESASTNQTSMYLCASILGRVGEQFFGPGTRLTVL.

This clone was counted a few times. This chain links TRBV7-2 with TRBJ1-1; 10 bases are a match to TRBD1. After removal of 1 base from V and 1 base from J, the junction contained 3 bases not matched to a gene. The CDR3 is 16 residues long. In germline, CDR1 is SGHTA, CDR2 FQGNSA. Here the CDR3 DNA reads TGTGCCAGCAGCTTAGGGAGACAGGGGGCGAACACTGAAGCTTTCTTT. As protein: CASSLGRQGANTEAFF. Looking up the rest from reference TRBV7-2 and TRBJ1-1 gives the full variable domain: GAGVSQSPSNKVTEKGKDVELRCDPISGHTALYWYRQSLGQGLEFLIYFQGNSAPDKSGLPSDRFSAERTGGSVSTLTIQRTQQEDSAVYLCASSLGRQGANTEAFFGQGTRLTVV.

The J gene is TRBJ1-5, the V gene TRBV19, with a tentative D call TRBD1 (5 bases). With 7 bases removed from V and 5 bases from J, the gap between germline ends came to 15 bases. The CDR3 has 14 amino acids. CDR1 and CDR2 (germline): LNHDA, SQIVND (reference sequence). The CDR3 DNA sequence: TGTGCCAGTATCTCTGCGGGGGGATATCAGCCCCAGCATTTT. Amino acid sequence: CASISAGGYQPQHF.

The chain links TRBV14 to TRBJ2-7, with 8 bases aligning to TRBD1. This CDR3 has 13 residues. The ends lost 4 bases at V and 7 bases at J; junction bases unmatched: 6. Germline V gene sequence: CDR1 SGHDN, CDR2 FVKESK. This CDR3 is CASSPRGPGEQYF. The CDR3, as DNA: TGTGCCAGCAGCCCCAGGGGGCCGGGAGAGCAGTACTTC.

The chain uses TRBV19 and TRBJ1-5, with 7 bases matching TRBD1. Losses at the gene ends were 3 bases for V and 3 bases for J; bases not matched to a gene: 8. The CDR3 is made up of 16 amino acids. In germline, CDR1 is LNHDA, CDR2 SQIVND (reference sequence). The CDR3 region has the DNA TGTGCCAGTAGTATCTTAGGGACAGACCCCAATCAGCCCCAGCATTTT. This translates into CASSILGTDPNQPQHF.

This rearrangement joins TRBV5-1 to TRBJ1-2; 8 positions match TRBD1. CDR1 is SGHRS and CDR2 is YFSETQ in the germline V gene. The V gene end was trimmed by 4 bases and the J gene end by 8 bases; junction bases not matched to a gene: 7. CDR3 length: 13 amino acids. CDR3: CASSPDRENGYTF. The CDR3 coding sequence is TGCGCCAGCAGCCCGGACAGGGAAAACGGCTACACCTTC.